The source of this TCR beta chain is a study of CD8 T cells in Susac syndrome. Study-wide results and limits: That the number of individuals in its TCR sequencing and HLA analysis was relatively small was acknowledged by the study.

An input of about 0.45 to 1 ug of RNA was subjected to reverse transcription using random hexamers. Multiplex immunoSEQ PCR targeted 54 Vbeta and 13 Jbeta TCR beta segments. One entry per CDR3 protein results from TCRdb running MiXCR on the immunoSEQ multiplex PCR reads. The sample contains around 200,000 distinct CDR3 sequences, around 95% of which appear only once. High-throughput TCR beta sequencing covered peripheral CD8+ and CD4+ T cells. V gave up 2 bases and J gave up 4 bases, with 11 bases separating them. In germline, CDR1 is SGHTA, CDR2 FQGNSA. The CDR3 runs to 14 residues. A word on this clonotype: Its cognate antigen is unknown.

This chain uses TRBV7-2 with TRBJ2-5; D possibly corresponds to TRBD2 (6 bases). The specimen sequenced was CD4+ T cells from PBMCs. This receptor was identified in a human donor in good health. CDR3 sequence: CASSLRWTTETQYF. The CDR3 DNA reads TGTGCCAGCAGCTTACGATGGACTACAGAGACCCAGTACTTC.